One and the same sample provided the 32 T cell receptor beta chains below, sequenced in a study of blood T cell repertoires in COVID-19. The protocol was immunoSEQ multiplex PCR, while the TCRdb copy is restricted to in-frame clones and leaves out a portion. This sample yields hundreds of thousands of clones, of which 85% to 90% are seen a single time; approximately 1.2% belongs to the top ten. The sequenced material came from PBMCs or T cells enriched from blood (not recorded which). These receptors were taken from a man younger than 40 who had recovered from COVID-19.

This clone occurred once. This chain uses TRBV28 with TRBJ1-1, with 7 bases that match TRBD1. CDR3 length: 15 amino acids. In germline, CDR1 is MDHEN, CDR2 SYDVKM. With 6 bases clipped from V and 1 base from J, the junction kept 8 bases outside the gene matches. CDR3 region: CASSQQGTRNTEAFF. CDR3 nucleotides: TGTGCCAGCAGCCAACAGGGGACGAGGAACACTGAAGCTTTCTTT.

This clone appeared once. The chain couples TRBV10-3 to TRBJ2-7, with 9 nucleotides matching TRBD2. This CDR3 spans 19 amino acids. CDR1 and CDR2 (germline): ENHRY, SYGVKD. V was pared by 3 bases and J by 0 bases, with 15 bases of the junction left unmatched. The CDR3 loop is CAISEEGGHSGRGSYEQYF. The CDR3 DNA reads as TGTGCCATCAGTGAAGAGGGAGGACATAGCGGGAGAGGCTCCTACGAGCAGTACTTC.

The genes are TRBV27 and TRBJ2-1, with 7 positions matching TRBD2. The CDR3 length is 13 residues. The J segment lost 6 bases and the V segment lost 8 bases, leaving 7 bases of the junction unmatched. Germline V gene sequence: CDR1 MNHEY, CDR2 SMNVEV (reference sequence). CDR3 DNA: TGTGCCAGCGCGGCGGGAGTCGGCAATGAGCAGTTCTTC. Amino acids: CASAAGVGNEQFF.

V usage is TRBV27 and J usage is TRBJ2-2, with D unresolved. Trimming stripped 6 bases from V and 0 bases from J, with 14 bases between. The CDR3 has 16 amino acids. Germline V gene sequence: CDR1 MNHEY, CDR2 SMNVEV (reference sequence). The CDR3 bases are TGTGCCAGCAGCCTTATAGCCACCTCGAACACCGGGGAGCTGTTTTTT. Amino acids: CASSLIATSNTGELFF.

The V call is TRBV19, the J call TRBJ1-1; D gene unclear. The CDR3 is 12 residues long. V gave up 3 bases and J gave up 7 bases, with 9 bases separating them. Germline-derived CDR1 and CDR2 are LNHDA and SQIVND (reference sequence). In DNA form, the CDR3 reads TGTGCCAGTAGTATTCCCGGTTATGAAGCTTTCTTT. Protein sequence: CASSIPGYEAFF.

The rearrangement joins TRBV2 to TRBJ1-2; D is unclear. This CDR3 region has 14 residues. V was clipped by 4 bases and J by 2 bases, with 11 bases between them. Germline CDR1 SNHLY, CDR2 FYNNEI. CDR3 in amino acids: CASSAGTENYGYTF. The CDR3 DNA sequence: TGTGCCAGCAGTGCGGGAACCGAAAACTATGGCTACACCTTC.

This chain links TRBV3-1 (or the pseudogene TRBV3-2) with TRBJ2-5; 10 nucleotides agree with TRBD1. Germline lookup yields CDR1 LGHDT and CDR2 YNNKEL (reference sequence). The CDR3 consists of 16 residues. V shed 6 bases and J 1 base; nucleotides not matched to a gene: 8. CDR3 DNA sequence: TGTGCCAGCAGGTCCGGGACAGGGGCCTTCCAAGAGACCCAGTACTTC. Translated, it gives CASRSGTGAFQETQYF.

The genes are TRBV9 and TRBJ2-6, with a possible D match to TRBD1 (5 bases). V gave up 4 bases and J gave up 4 bases, with 9 bases separating them. The CDR3 is made up of 14 amino acids. The germline V gene has CDR1 SGDLS and CDR2 YYNGEE. Here the CDR3 DNA reads TGTGCCAGCAGCACCTGGACAGGGGCCAACGTCCTGACTTTC. Its protein product is CASSTWTGANVLTF.

This chain uses TRBV11-2 with TRBJ2-1; D gene ambiguous. V was trimmed by 1 base and J by 0 bases, leaving 7 bases between them. Germline-derived CDR1 and CDR2 are SGHAT and FQNNGV. The CDR3 totals 15 residues. CDR3 amino acids: CASSLGQNSYNEQFF. Written as DNA, the CDR3 is TGTGCCAGCAGCTTAGGACAAAACTCCTACAATGAGCAGTTCTTC.

Only one count was recorded for this clone. In the same sample, other DNA sequences code for this CDR3. V is TRBV28 and J is TRBJ2-1, with 11 bases matching TRBD2. The CDR3 is 15 amino acids. The V gene end was trimmed by 3 bases and the J gene end by 4 bases; junction bases not matched to a gene: 2. Germline V gene sequence: CDR1 MDHEN, CDR2 SYDVKM. The DNA for the CDR3 is TGTGCCAGCAGTTTGACTAGCGGGGCTTACAATGAGCAGTTCTTC. This encodes CASSLTSGAYNEQFF.

DNA of the CDR3: TGTGCCAGCAGCGCCGGACTTAGAAAAAGCGAAACTAATGAAAAACTGTTTTTT. Protein: CASSAGLRKSETNEKLFF. The rearrangement links TRBV9 to TRBJ1-4; D remains unclear. Germline V gene sequence: CDR1 SGDLS, CDR2 YYNGEE. V was shortened by 3 bases and J by 1 base, with 19 bases between the two germline ends. CDR3 length: 18 residues.

The V gene is TRBV5-5, the J gene TRBJ2-6; 7 nucleotides match TRBD2. The germline V gene encodes CDR1 SGHKS and CDR2 YYEKEE (reference sequence). V trimming: 6 bases; J trimming: 1 base; junction bases outside the gene matches: 10. This CDR3 spans 17 amino acids. The CDR3 here is CASNPFAGVSGANVLTF. CDR3 DNA: TGTGCCAGCAACCCCTTTGCGGGAGTTTCTGGGGCCAACGTCCTGACTTTC.

The rearrangement uses TRBV7-2 and TRBJ1-2, with D possibly matching TRBD1 (5 bases). Trimming took off 5 bases at V and 2 bases at J, with 18 bases between the two ends. The CDR3 is made up of 16 amino acids. Looked up from germline, CDR1 is SGHTA and CDR2 is FQGNSA. The CDR3 is CASSPTAGLKNYGYTF. The CDR3 DNA follows: TGTGCCAGCAGCCCCACGGCAGGGCTTAAAAACTATGGCTACACCTTC.

The V and J genes are TRBV27 and TRBJ2-7; 9 bases align to TRBD2. This CDR3 has 17 residues. Germline lookup yields CDR1 MNHEY and CDR2 SMNVEV (reference sequence). J lost 0 bases, V lost 2 bases, and 8 bases had no gene match. The CDR3 sequence: CASSLSAASGASYEQYF. DNA for the CDR3: TGTGCCAGCAGTTTAAGTGCGGCTAGCGGGGCCTCCTACGAGCAGTACTTC.

The V and J genes are TRBV21-1 and TRBJ1-5. TRBV21-1 is deemed a pseudogene. This CDR3 region has 11 residues. The CDR3: CAPTVFQPQHF. Here the CDR3 DNA reads TGTGCCCCCACTGTGTTTCAGCCCCAGCATTTT.

The V gene is TRBV7-2, the J gene TRBJ2-2; TRBD2 matches 7 bases. V was clipped by 6 bases and J by 7 bases; unmatched bases: 8. CDR3 length: 14 residues. The germline V gene encodes CDR1 SGHTA and CDR2 FQGNSA. For the CDR3, the DNA is TGTGCCAGCAGTTTCAAGCGGGAAAACGGGGAGCTGTTTTTT. Translation: CASSFKRENGELFF.

V gene TRBV5-4 combines with J gene TRBJ2-5; the D gene is possibly TRBD2 (5 bases). This CDR3 is 13 amino acids long. With 7 bases removed from V and 3 bases from J, the gap between germline ends came to 13 bases. Germline V lookup: CDR1 SGHNT, CDR2 YYREEE (reference sequence). This chain's CDR3 is CASGLHGKETQYF. CDR3 in DNA: TGTGCCAGCGGTCTCCACGGGAAAGAGACCCAGTACTTC. The full variable domain, its missing parts supplied by reference TRBV5-4 and TRBJ2-5, is ETGVTQSPTHLIKTRGQQVTLRCSSQSGHNTVSWYQQALGQGPQFIFQYYREEENGRGNFPPRFSGLQFPNYSSELNVNALELDDSALYLCASGLHGKETQYFGPGTRLLVL.

The chain recombines TRBV28 with TRBJ1-2; D unresolved. This CDR3 has 11 amino acids. Looked up from germline, CDR1 is MDHEN and CDR2 is SYDVKM. V lost 7 bases and J 0 bases, leaving 3 bases between the germline ends. The CDR3: CASTANYGYTF. DNA for the CDR3: TGTGCCAGCACTGCTAACTATGGCTACACCTTC.

The rearrangement links TRBV27 to TRBJ2-3, with 7 bases identical to TRBD1. The ends lost 5 bases at V and 0 bases at J; junction bases unmatched: 2. This CDR3 is 14 amino acids long. Germline V gene sequence: CDR1 MNHEY, CDR2 SMNVEV (reference sequence). CDR3 nucleotides: TGTGCCAGCAGTCTGGGACAGAGCACAGATACGCAGTATTTT. Amino acid sequence: CASSLGQSTDTQYF.

The chain employs TRBV30 and TRBJ2-5, with TRBD1 matching 7 bases. Germline loops: CDR1 GTSNPN, CDR2 SVGIG (reference sequence). The CDR3 extends over 14 amino acids. The ends lost 0 bases at V and 2 bases at J; junction bases unmatched: 3. Written as DNA, the CDR3 is TGTGCCTGGAGTGTAGGGGGACAGCAAGAGACCCAGTACTTC. Its protein product is CAWSVGGQQETQYF.

V gene TRBV24-1 combines with J gene TRBJ2-1; 11 bases align to TRBD2. Germline V gives CDR1 KGHDR, CDR2 SFDVKD. The trim removed 3 bases at V and 3 bases at J, leaving 9 bases unmatched. CDR3 length equals 18 residues. CDR3 amino acids: CATSDPKTGTSGYNEQFF. The CDR3, as DNA: TGTGCCACCAGTGATCCGAAGACCGGGACTAGCGGCTACAATGAGCAGTTCTTC.

This chain links TRBV2 with TRBJ1-1; 9 bases agree with TRBD1. Germline CDR1 SNHLY, CDR2 FYNNEI. The V and J ends lost 10 bases and 1 base, in that order; junction bases with no gene match: 4. CDR3 length: 13 residues. The CDR3 sequence is CANRQGENTEAFF. The CDR3 DNA reads as TGTGCCAACAGACAGGGGGAGAACACTGAAGCTTTCTTT.

The chain is built from TRBV6-5 and TRBJ2-1, with 16 bases identical to TRBD2. Germline V lookup: CDR1 MNHEY, CDR2 SVGAGI. After removal of 6 bases from V and 15 bases from J, the junction contained 8 bases not matched to a gene. This CDR3 is 14 amino acids long. The CDR3 DNA follows: TGTGCCAGCAGCGGGACTAGCGGGAGGGAGAGTCGGTTCTTC. This codes for CASSGTSGRESRFF.

This chain uses TRBV18 with TRBJ2-2; 8 positions match TRBD1. CDR1 KGHSH and CDR2 LQKENI come from the germline V gene. V lost 0 bases, J lost 2 bases, and 2 bases stayed unmatched. The CDR3 runs to 16 residues. The CDR3 DNA reads as TGTGCCAGCTCACCACCGGGACAGGCTAACACCGGGGAGCTGTTTTTT. Translation gives CASSPPGQANTGELFF.

This clone was counted a single time. This chain joins TRBV30 and TRBJ1-5; 8 bases map to TRBD1. The length of the CDR3 is 13 residues. With V trimmed by 4 bases and J by 6 bases, 5 bases remained unmatched. Germline V CDR1 and CDR2: GTSNPN, SVGIG (reference sequence). CDR3 coding DNA: TGTGCCTGGATGGGAACAGGGGGTCAGCCCCAGCATTTT. Protein product: CAWMGTGGQPQHF.

This clone has a single count. The V and J genes are TRBV19 and TRBJ2-7, with 7 nucleotides matching TRBD1. The length of the CDR3 is 13 residues. Looked up from germline, CDR1 is LNHDA and CDR2 is SQIVND (reference sequence). V was pared by 4 bases and J by 5 bases, with 5 bases of the junction left unmatched. The CDR3 reads CASSTDRDHEQYF. The CDR3 nucleotides read TGTGCCAGTAGTACAGACAGGGATCACGAGCAGTACTTC.

V is TRBV5-1 and J is TRBJ1-1; D call uncertain. Trimming stripped 3 bases from V and 4 bases from J, with 10 bases between. CDR3 length: 13 amino acids. Germline V CDR1 and CDR2: SGHRS, YFSETQ. CDR3 sequence (DNA): TGCGCCAGCAGCTCCCACTCTGCCACTGAAGCTTTCTTT. Its translation is CASSSHSATEAFF. Based on the CDR3 plus reference TRBV5-1 and TRBJ1-1, the full variable domain is KAGVTQTPRYLIKTRGQQVTLSCSPISGHRSVSWYQQTPGQGLQFLFEYFSETQRNKGNFPGRFSGRQFSNSRSEMNVSTLELGDSALYLCASSSHSATEAFFGQGTRLTVV.

The chain links TRBV28 to TRBJ1-4; D call uncertain. Germline assignment: CDR1 MDHEN and CDR2 SYDVKM. This CDR3 is built from 14 residues. V was shortened by 6 bases and J by 5 bases, with 13 bases between the two germline ends. DNA for the CDR3: TGTGCCAGCAGGCCGAGAGGGCCGAATGAAAAACTGTTTTTT. Protein sequence: CASRPRGPNEKLFF. The full variable domain, with the rest looked up from reference TRBV28 and TRBJ1-4, is DVKVTQSSRYLVKRTGEKVFLECVQDMDHENMFWYRQDPGLGLRLIYFSYDVKMKEKGDIPEGYSVSREKKERFSLILESASTNQTSMYLCASRPRGPNEKLFFGSGTQLSVL.

This clone has just one count. The V call is TRBV28, the J call TRBJ1-2, with TRBD1 identical over 9 bases. The CDR3 extends over 14 amino acids. The germline V gene has CDR1 MDHEN and CDR2 SYDVKM. The junction had 8 bases not matched to a gene; V was cut back by 4 bases and J by 8 bases. DNA for the CDR3: TGTGCCAGCAGTTCCCCTGGACAGGGGTGGGGCTACACCTTC. Protein: CASSSPGQGWGYTF.

The V gene is TRBV11-2, the J gene TRBJ2-5; 8 bases are shared with TRBD1. Germline loops: CDR1 SGHAT, CDR2 FQNNGV. V lost 3 bases and J lost 5; bases outside the gene matches: 11. This CDR3 is built from 16 residues. The CDR3 loop reads CASSFLGQADVETQYF. The CDR3 DNA reads as TGTGCCAGCAGCTTTTTGGGACAGGCTGACGTGGAGACCCAGTACTTC.

The chain uses TRBV18 and TRBJ2-3; the D is unclear. Per germline, CDR1 KGHSH and CDR2 LQKENI. The CDR3 loop spans 15 amino acids. Trimming shortened V by 3 bases and J by 4 bases, and 14 bases separated the two germline ends. The CDR3 protein is CASSPRVRRADTQYF. As DNA, the CDR3 is TGTGCCAGCTCACCCCGGGTCCGGCGCGCAGATACGCAGTATTTT.

The rearrangement links TRBV2 to TRBJ1-5; D remains ambiguous. This CDR3 is 15 amino acids long. Germline CDR1 is SNHLY and CDR2 is FYNNEI. The V and J ends lost 3 bases and 1 base respectively, with 10 bases between them. CDR3 DNA: TGTGCCAGCAGTGAGCGAGGATTCAGCAATCAGCCCCAGCATTTT. As protein: CASSERGFSNQPQHF.